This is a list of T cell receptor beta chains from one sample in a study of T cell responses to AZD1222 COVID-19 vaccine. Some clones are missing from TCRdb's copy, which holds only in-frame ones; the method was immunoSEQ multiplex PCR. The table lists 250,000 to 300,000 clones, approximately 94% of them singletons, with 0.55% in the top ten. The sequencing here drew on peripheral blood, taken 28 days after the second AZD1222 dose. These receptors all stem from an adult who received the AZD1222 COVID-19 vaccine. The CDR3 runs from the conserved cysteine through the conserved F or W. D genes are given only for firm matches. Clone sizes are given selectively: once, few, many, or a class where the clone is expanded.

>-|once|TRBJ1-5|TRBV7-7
CASSRRGSNQPQHF
TGTGCCAGCAGCCGGCGGGGTAGCAATCAGCCCCAGCATTTT
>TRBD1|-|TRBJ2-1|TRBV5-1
CASSIGTGYNEQFF
TGCGCCAGCAGCATTGGGACAGGCTACAATGAGCAGTTCTTC
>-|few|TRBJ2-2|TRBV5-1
CASSLAGVTTGELFF
TGCGCCAGCAGCTTGGCTGGAGTGACCACCGGGGAGCTGTTTTTT
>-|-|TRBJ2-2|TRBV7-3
CASSPGTPGGELFF
TGTGCCAGCAGCCCCGGGACCCCGGGCGGGGAGCTGTTTTTT
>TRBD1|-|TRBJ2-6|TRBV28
CASSPGTGRSGANVLTF
TGTGCCAGCAGCCCCGGGACAGGGAGATCTGGGGCCAACGTCCTGACTTTC
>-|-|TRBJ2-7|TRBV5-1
CASSAPGQSLEQYF
TGCGCCAGCAGCGCTCCGGGACAATCTTTAGAGCAGTACTTC
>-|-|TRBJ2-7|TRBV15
CATSTDTDHEQYF
TGTGCCACCAGCACAGACACGGACCACGAGCAGTACTTC
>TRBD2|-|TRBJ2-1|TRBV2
CASGLAGPYNEQFF
TGTGCCAGCGGGCTAGCGGGGCCATACAATGAGCAGTTCTTC
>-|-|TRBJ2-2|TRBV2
CASSEAWPLRGTGELFF
TGTGCCAGCAGTGAAGCATGGCCCCTCCGTGGAACCGGGGAGCTGTTTTTT
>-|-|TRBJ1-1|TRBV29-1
CSAGVWGEGKAFF
TGCAGCGCCGGGGTGTGGGGGGAAGGAAAAGCTTTCTTT
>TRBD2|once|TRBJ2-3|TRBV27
CASSQGGTSGRGTDTQYF
TGTGCCAGCAGCCAAGGTGGGACTAGCGGGAGGGGCACAGATACGCAGTATTTT
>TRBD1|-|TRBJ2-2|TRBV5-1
CASSRTGQGNTGELFF
TGCGCCAGCAGCCGAACGGGACAGGGTAACACCGGGGAGCTGTTTTTT
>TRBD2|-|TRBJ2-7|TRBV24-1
CATSDGRGDGTYEQYF
TGTGCCACCAGTGATGGGCGGGGGGACGGTACCTACGAGCAGTACTTC
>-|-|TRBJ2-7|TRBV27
CATSRGAGYEQYF
TGTGCCACCTCCCGAGGGGCGGGATACGAGCAGTACTTC
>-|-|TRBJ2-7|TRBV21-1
CASRALLAESYEQYF
TGTGCCAGCAGAGCCTTACTAGCGGAGTCCTACGAGCAGTACTTC
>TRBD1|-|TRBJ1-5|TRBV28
CASSYHSTGVDQPQHF
TGTGCCAGCAGTTACCACTCGACAGGGGTCGATCAGCCCCAGCATTTT
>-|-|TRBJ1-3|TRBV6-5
CASSPRTASGNTIYF
TGTGCCAGCAGTCCACGGACAGCCTCTGGAAACACCATATATTTT
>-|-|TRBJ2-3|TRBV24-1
CATSVGGGTDTQYF
TGTGCCACCAGTGTTGGGGGTGGCACAGATACGCAGTATTTT
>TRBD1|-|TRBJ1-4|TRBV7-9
CASSRTGPNEKLFF
TGTGCCAGCAGCCGGACAGGGCCTAATGAAAAACTGTTTTTT
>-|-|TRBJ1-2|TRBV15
CATSRVVEPNYGYTF
TGTGCCACCAGCAGAGTGGTGGAACCTAACTATGGCTACACCTTC
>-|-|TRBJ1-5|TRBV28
CASSFPQPQHF
TGTGCCAGCAGTTTCCCCCAGCCCCAGCATTTT
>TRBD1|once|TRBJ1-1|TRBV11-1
CASRLRGTGRNTEAFF
TGTGCCAGCAGACTGAGGGGGACAGGGAGGAACACTGAAGCTTTCTTT
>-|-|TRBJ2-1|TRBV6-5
CASSPTSYGEQFF
TGTGCCAGCAGTCCTACTAGTTACGGTGAGCAGTTCTTC
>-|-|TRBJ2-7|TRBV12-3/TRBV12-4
CASSNGGPYEQYF
TGTGCCAGCAGTAACGGGGGCCCCTACGAGCAGTACTTC
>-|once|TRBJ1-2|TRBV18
CASSPVEGLSGYTF
TGTGCCAGCTCACCAGTCGAGGGTTTAAGTGGCTACACCTTC
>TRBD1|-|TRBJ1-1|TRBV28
CASSFLNRGPFF
TGTGCCAGCAGTTTCCTTAACAGGGGACCTTTCTTT
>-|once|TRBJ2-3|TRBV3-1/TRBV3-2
CASSQGYSTQYF
TGTGCCAGCAGCCAAGGTTATAGTACGCAGTATTTT
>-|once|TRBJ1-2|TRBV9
CASSVAREPSYGYTF
TGTGCCAGCAGCGTAGCTAGGGAACCCAGCTATGGCTACACCTTC
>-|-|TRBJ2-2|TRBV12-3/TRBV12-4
CANQASVAGELFF
TGTGCCAACCAAGCGTCGGTAGCCGGGGAGCTGTTTTTT
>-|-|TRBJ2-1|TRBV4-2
CASSPRVWGEQFF
TGTGCCAGCAGCCCGCGGGTCTGGGGTGAGCAGTTCTTC
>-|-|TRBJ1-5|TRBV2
CASRDSLPQPQHF
TGTGCCAGCAGGGACAGTTTGCCTCAGCCCCAGCATTTT
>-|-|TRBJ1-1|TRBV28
CASSSTRGRNTEAFF
TGTGCCAGCAGTTCTACGCGGGGACGGAACACTGAAGCTTTCTTT
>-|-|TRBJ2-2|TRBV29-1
CSVVRGVTGELFF
TGCAGCGTTGTAAGGGGGGTAACCGGGGAGCTGTTTTTT
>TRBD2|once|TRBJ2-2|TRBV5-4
CASSNGLAANTGELFF
TGTGCCAGCAGCAACGGACTAGCGGCGAACACCGGGGAGCTGTTTTTT
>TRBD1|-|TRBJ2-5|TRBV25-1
CASPPKGGKETQYF
TGTGCCAGCCCCCCAAAAGGGGGCAAGGAGACCCAGTACTTC
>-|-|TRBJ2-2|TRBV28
CASSIRELSGTGELFF
TGTGCCAGCAGTATTCGGGAACTCTCGGGTACCGGGGAGCTGTTTTTT